What follows describes a single T cell receptor (beta chain). The sample belongs to a study of early stage breast cancer tumors. Study overall: Among approximately 12 ER+/PR+/HER2- tumors, eight were ductal, four lobular.

Produced via immunoSEQ multiplex PCR; TCRdb's table is partial and in-frame only. Seen here are about 36,000 clones, 70% to 80% observed once, and the top ten hold 6.5% to 8%. Germline trimming cut 3 bases from V and 6 bases from J; bases unmatched to any gene: 12. Germline values: CDR1 LGHNA, CDR2 YNFKEQ. This CDR3 contains 18 residues. The material sequenced was blood. The chain is built from TRBV4-2 and TRBJ2-1; 12 nucleotides line up with TRBD1. The receptor's source is a person in their 60s with breast cancer. CDR3 sequence: CASSHVSPGQGAPNEQFF. DNA of the CDR3: TGTGCCAGCAGCCATGTCTCTCCGGGACAGGGGGCACCCAATGAGCAGTTCTTC.